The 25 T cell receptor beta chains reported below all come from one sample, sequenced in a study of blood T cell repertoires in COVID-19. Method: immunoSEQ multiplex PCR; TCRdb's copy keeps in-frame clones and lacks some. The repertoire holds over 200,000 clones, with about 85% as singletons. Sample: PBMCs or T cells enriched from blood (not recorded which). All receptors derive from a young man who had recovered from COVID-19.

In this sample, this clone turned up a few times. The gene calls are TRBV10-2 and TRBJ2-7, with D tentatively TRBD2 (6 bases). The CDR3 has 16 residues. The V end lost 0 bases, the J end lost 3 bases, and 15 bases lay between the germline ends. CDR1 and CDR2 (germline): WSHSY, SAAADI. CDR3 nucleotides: TGCGCCAGCAGTGAGTCGGAGGGACTCGCCTACTACGAGCAGTACTTC. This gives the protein CASSESEGLAYYEQYF.

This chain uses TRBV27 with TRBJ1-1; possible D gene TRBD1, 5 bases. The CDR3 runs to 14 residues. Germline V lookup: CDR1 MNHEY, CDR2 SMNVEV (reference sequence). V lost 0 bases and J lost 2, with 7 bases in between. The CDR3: CASSLSGANTEAFF. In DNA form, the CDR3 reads TGTGCCAGCAGTTTATCAGGGGCCAACACTGAAGCTTTCTTT.

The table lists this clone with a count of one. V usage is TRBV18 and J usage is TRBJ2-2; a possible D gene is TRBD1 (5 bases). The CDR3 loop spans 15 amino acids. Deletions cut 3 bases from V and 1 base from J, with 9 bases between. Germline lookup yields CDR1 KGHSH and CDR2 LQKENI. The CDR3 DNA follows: TGTGCCAGCTCACCGACAGTGTTGAACACCGGGGAGCTGTTTTTT. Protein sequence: CASSPTVLNTGELFF. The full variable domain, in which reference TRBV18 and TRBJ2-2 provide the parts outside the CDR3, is NAGVMQNPRHLVRRRGQEARLRCSPMKGHSHVYWYRQLPEEGLKFMVYLQKENIIDESGMPKERFSAEFPKEGPSILRIQQVVRGDSAAYFCASSPTVLNTGELFFGEGSRLTVL.

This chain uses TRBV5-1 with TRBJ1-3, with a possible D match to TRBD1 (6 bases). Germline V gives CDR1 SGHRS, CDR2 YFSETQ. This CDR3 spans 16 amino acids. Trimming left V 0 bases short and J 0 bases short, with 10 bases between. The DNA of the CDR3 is TGCGCCAGCAGCTTGGAGGGGGTCAACTCTGGAAACACCATATATTTT. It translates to CASSLEGVNSGNTIYF.

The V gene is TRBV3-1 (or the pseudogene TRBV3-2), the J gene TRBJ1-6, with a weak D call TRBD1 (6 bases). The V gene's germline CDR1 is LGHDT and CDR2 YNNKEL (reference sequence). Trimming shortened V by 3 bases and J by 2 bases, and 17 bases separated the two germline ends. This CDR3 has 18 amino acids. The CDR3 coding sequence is TGTGCCAGCAGCCAGGCACAGGGACACGGCCCCTATAATTCACCCCTCCACTTT. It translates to CASSQAQGHGPYNSPLHF.

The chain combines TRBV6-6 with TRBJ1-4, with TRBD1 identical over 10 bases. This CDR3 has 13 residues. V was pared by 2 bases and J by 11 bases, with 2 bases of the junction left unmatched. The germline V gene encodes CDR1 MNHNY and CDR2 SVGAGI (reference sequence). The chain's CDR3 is CASSYGTGEKLFF. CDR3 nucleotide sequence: TGTGCCAGCAGTTACGGGACAGGGGAGAAACTGTTTTTT.

Here the CDR3 reads CASSVPGQGKEKLFF. As DNA, the CDR3 is TGCGCCAGCAGCGTACCGGGACAGGGAAAAGAAAAACTGTTTTTT. V gene TRBV5-1 combines with J gene TRBJ1-4, with 9 positions matching TRBD1. V shed 4 bases and J 8 bases; nucleotides not matched to a gene: 9. CDR3 length: 15 residues. Germline lookup yields CDR1 SGHRS and CDR2 YFSETQ.

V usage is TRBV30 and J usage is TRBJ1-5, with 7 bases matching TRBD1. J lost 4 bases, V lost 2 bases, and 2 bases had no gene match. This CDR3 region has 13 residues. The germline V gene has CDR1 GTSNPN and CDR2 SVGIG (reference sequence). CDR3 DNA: TGTGCCTGGAGTAGGGACAGTAATCAGCCCCAGCATTTT. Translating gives CAWSRDSNQPQHF.

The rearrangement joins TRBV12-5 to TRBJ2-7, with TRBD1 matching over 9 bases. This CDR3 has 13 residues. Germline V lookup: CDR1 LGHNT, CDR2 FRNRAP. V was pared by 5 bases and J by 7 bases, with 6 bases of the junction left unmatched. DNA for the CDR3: TGTGCTAGTGGTACAGGGGACAGGGAGGAGCAGTACTTC. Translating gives CASGTGDREEQYF.

CDR3 in amino acids: CASRISGGTDTQYF. CDR3 nucleotides: TGCGCCAGCCGAATTTCGGGAGGAACAGATACGCAGTATTTT. The rearrangement links TRBV5-1 to TRBJ2-3, with 7 bases aligning to TRBD2. The germline gives CDR1 SGHRS, CDR2 YFSETQ. V lost 7 bases to trimming and J lost 3 bases; unmatched junction nucleotides: 8. CDR3 length: 14 amino acids.

The CDR3 region has the DNA TGTGCCAGCAGACAAGGGACAACCCGCCACACCGGGGAGCTGTTTTTT. Its translation: CASRQGTTRHTGELFF. The rearrangement links TRBV27 to TRBJ2-2; D might be TRBD1 (6 bases). Trimming left V 6 bases short and J 3 bases short, with 17 bases between. From germline, CDR1 is MNHEY and CDR2 SMNVEV (reference sequence). This CDR3 contains 16 residues.

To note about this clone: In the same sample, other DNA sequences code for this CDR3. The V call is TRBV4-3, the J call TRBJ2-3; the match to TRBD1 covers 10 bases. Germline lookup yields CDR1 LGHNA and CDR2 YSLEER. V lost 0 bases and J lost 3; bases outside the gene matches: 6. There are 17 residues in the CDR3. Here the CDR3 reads CASSQELGGQGTDTQYF. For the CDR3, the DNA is TGCGCCAGCAGCCAAGAATTAGGGGGACAGGGGACAGATACGCAGTATTTT.

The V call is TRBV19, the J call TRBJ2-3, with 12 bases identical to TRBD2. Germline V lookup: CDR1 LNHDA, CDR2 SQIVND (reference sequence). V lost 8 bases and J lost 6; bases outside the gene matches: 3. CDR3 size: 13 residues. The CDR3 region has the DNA TGTGCCAGTCGACTAGCGGGGGCGGATACGCAGTATTTT. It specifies CASRLAGADTQYF.

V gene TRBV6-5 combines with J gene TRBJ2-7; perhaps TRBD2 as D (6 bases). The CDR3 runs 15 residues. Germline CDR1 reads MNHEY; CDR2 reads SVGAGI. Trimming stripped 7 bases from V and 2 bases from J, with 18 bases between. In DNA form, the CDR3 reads TGTGCCAGCACTGGTGGCGGGCGGGAACCCTACGAGCAGTACTTC. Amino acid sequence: CASTGGGREPYEQYF.

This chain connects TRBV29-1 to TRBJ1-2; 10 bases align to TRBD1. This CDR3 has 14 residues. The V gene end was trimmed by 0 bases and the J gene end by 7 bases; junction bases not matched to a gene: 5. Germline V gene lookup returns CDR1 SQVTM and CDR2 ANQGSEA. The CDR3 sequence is CSVEEVGTGAGYTF. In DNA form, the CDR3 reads TGCAGCGTTGAAGAAGTGGGGACAGGGGCTGGCTACACCTTC.

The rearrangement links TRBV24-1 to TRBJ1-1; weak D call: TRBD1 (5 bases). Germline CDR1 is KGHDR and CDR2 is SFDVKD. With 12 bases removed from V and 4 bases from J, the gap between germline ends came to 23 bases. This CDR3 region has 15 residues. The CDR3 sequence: CADNSIRGVGTEAFF. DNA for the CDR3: TGTGCCGACAATTCGATAAGGGGCGTAGGCACTGAAGCTTTCTTT.

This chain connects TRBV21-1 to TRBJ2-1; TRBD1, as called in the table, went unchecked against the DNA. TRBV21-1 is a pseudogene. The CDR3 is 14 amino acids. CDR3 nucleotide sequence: TGTGCCAGCAGCGCGGGCAGGGACAACAATGAGCAGTTCTTC. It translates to CASSAGRDNNEQFF.

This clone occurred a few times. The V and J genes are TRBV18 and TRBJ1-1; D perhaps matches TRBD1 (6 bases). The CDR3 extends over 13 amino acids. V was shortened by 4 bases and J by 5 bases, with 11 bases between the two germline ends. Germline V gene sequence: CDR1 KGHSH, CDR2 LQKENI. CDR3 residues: CASSLDSGTEAFF. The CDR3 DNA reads TGTGCCAGCTCACTGGACAGTGGAACTGAAGCTTTCTTT.

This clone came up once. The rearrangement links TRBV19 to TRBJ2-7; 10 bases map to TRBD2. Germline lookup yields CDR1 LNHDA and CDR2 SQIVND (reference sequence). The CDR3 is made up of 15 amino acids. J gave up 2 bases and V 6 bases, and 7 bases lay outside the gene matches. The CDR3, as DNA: TGTGCCAGTAGGCAAACTAGCGGGATGGCCTACGAGCAGTACTTC. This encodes CASRQTSGMAYEQYF.

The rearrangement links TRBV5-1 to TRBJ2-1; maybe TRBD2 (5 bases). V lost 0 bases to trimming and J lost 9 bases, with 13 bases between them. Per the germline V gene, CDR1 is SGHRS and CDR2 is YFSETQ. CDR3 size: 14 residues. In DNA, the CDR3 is TGCGCCAGCAGCTTGGGTGGAGCGGAAATTGAGCAGTTCTTC. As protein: CASSLGGAEIEQFF.

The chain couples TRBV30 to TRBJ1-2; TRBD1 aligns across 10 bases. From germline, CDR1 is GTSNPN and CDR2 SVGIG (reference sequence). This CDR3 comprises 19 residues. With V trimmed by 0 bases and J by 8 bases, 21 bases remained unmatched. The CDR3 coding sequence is TGTGCCTGGAGTGTAGAAATATTTTTGGGGGGACAGGGGTCTCGCGGCTACACCTTC. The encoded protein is CAWSVEIFLGGQGSRGYTF.

CDR3 region: CASSLNQGLNQPQHF. DNA for the CDR3: TGTGCCAGCAGCTTAAACCAGGGTCTCAATCAGCCCCAGCATTTT. The chain links TRBV7-2 to TRBJ1-5; possible D gene TRBD1, 5 bases. Trimming pared 2 bases from V and 3 bases from J, leaving 11 bases between. Looked up from germline, CDR1 is SGHTA and CDR2 is FQGNSA. This CDR3 region has 15 residues.

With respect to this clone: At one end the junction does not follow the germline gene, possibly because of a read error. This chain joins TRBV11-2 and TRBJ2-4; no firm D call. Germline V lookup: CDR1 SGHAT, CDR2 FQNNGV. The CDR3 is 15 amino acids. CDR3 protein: CASSSLKTAQNIQYF. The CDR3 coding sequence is TGTGCCAGCAGCTCATTGAAAACAGCCCAAAACATTCAGTACTTC.

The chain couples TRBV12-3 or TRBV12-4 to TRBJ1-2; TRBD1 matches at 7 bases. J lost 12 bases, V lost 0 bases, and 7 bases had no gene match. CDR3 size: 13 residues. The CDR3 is CASSLAPTGVDTF. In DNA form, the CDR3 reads TGTGCCAGCAGTTTAGCCCCTACAGGGGTAGACACCTTC.

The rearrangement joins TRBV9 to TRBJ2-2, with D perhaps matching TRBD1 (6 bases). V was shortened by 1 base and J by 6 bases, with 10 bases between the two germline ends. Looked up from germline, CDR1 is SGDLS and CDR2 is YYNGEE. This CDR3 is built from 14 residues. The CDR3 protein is CASSVSGVPGELFF. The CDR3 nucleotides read TGTGCCAGCAGCGTATCAGGGGTCCCCGGGGAGCTGTTTTTT.